This TCR beta chain was captured in a study of T-cell reconstitution after alpha-beta-depleted transplantation in children. Study-wide points: Newly made T cells mostly supplied T-cell counts and diversity one year after transplant. For some patients, TCRbeta diversity was high at day 60 because of recipient T cells and thymic progenitors that survived. Several hundred expanded graft clones reportedly were the source of alpha-beta T cells about two months after transplant.

V was trimmed by 0 bases and J by 0 bases, leaving 6 bases between them. The germline gives CDR1 LNHNV, CDR2 YYDKDF (reference sequence). The CDR3 is made up of 14 amino acids. Preparation of the TCRbeta library involved a method that used unique molecular identifiers. Via MiXCR, TCRdb re-called the PCR reads, giving one row per CDR3 protein. The sample includes 450,000 to 600,000 distinct CDR3 sequences, 10% to 15% of them seen just once. This clonotype was seen a handful of times. Its antigen is still unknown. The receptor comes from a male patient between 5 and 17 years old who had a stem cell transplant for acute myeloid leukemia, so the T cells may come from the graft donor. V and J are TRBV15 and TRBJ2-7; D is undetermined. The material was PBMCs, mostly from graft donor cells, obtained 360 days after TCRalphabeta/CD19-depleted stem cell transplant. CDR3 sequence: CATSRDTHSYEQYF. CDR3 nucleotides: TGTGCCACCAGCAGAGATACCCACTCCTACGAGCAGTACTTC. Together with reference TRBV15 and TRBJ2-7, the CDR3 gives the full variable domain: DAMVIQNPRYQVTQFGKPVTLSCSQTLNHNVMYWYQQKSSQAPKLLFHYYDKDFNNEADTPDNFQSRRPNTSFCFLDIRSPGLGDTAMYLCATSRDTHSYEQYFGPGTRLTVT.